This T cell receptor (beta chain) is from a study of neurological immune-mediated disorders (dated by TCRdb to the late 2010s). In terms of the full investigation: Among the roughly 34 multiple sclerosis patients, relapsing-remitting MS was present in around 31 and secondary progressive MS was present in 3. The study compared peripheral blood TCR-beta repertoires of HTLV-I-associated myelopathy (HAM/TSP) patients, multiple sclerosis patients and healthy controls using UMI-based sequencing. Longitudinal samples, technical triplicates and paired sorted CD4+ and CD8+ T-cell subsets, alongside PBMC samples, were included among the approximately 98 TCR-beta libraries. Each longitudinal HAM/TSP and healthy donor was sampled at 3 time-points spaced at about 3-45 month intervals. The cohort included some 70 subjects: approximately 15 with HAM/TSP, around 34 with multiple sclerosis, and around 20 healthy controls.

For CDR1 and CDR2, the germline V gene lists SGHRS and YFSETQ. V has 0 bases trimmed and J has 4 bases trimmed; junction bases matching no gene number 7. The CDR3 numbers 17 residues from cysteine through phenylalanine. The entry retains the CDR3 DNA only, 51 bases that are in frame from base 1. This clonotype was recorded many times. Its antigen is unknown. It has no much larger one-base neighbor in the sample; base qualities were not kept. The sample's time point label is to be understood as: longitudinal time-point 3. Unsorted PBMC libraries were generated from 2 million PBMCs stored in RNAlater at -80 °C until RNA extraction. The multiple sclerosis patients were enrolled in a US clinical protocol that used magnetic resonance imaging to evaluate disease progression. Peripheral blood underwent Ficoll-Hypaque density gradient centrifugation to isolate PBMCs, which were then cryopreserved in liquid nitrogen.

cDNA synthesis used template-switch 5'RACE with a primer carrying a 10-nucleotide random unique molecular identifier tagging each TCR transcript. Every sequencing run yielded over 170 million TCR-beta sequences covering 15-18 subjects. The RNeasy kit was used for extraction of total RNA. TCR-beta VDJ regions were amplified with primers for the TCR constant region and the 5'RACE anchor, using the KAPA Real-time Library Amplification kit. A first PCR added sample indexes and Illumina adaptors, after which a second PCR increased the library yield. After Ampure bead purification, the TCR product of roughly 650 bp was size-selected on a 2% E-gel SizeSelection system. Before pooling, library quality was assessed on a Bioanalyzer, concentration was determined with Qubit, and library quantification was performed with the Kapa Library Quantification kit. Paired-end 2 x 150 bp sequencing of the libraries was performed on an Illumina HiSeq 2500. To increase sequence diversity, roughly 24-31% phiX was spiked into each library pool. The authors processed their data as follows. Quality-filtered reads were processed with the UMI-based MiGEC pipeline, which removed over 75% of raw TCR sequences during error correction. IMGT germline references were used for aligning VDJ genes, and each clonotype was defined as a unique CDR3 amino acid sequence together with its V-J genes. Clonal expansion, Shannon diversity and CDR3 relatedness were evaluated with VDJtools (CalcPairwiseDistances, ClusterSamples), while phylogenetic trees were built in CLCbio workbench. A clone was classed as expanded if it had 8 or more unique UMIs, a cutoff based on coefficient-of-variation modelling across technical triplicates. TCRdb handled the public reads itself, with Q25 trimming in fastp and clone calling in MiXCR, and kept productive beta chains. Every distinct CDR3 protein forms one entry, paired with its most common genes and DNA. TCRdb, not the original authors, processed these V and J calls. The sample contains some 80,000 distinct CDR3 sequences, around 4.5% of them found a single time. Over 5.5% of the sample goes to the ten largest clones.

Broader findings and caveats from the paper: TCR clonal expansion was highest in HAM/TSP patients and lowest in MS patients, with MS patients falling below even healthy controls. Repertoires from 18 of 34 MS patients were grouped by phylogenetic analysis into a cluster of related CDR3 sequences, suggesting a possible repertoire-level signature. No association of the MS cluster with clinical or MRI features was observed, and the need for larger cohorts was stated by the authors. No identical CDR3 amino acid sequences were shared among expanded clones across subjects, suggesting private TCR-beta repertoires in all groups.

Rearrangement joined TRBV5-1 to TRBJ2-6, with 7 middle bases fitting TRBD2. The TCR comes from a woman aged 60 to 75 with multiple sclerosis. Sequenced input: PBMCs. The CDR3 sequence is CASSLVMGGSGANVLTF. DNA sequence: TGCGCCAGCAGCTTGGTCATGGGGGGGAGCGGGGCCAACGTCCTGACTTTC.